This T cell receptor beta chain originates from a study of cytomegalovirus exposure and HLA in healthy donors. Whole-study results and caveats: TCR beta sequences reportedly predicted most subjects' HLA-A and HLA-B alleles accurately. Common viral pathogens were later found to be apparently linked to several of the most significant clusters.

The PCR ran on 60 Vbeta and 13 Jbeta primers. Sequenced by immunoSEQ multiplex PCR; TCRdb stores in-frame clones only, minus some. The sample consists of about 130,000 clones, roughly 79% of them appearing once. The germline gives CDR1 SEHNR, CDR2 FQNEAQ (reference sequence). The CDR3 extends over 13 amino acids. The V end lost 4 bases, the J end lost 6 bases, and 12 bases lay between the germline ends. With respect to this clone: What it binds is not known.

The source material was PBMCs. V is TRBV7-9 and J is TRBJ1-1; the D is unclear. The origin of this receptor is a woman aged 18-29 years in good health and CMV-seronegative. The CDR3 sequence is CASSSRGGSEAFF. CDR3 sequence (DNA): TGTGCCAGCAGCTCACGAGGTGGTTCTGAAGCTTTCTTT.